These 23 T cell receptor beta chains originate from one sample sequenced in a study of cytomegalovirus exposure and HLA in healthy donors. The PCR was carried out with 60 Vbeta primers and 13 Jbeta primers. Sequencing used immunoSEQ multiplex PCR; TCRdb keeps in-frame clones, though not all of them. Among roughly 100,000 clones listed, 70% to 80% were seen once. Specimen: PBMCs. All receptors derive from a boy under 18 in good health and CMV-seronegative.

Points on this clone: Within the sample, other DNA sequences also encode this same CDR3. CDR3 DNA: TGTGCCAGCAGTTACTCAGGACAGGGGGGCTACGAGCAGTACTTC. Translation gives CASSYSGQGGYEQYF. V is TRBV6-5 and J is TRBJ2-7, with 10 positions matching TRBD1. With 0 bases clipped from V and 3 bases from J, the junction kept 2 bases outside the gene matches. Per the germline V gene, CDR1 is MNHEY and CDR2 is SVGAGI. The CDR3 loop spans 15 amino acids.

The V gene is TRBV5-1, the J gene TRBJ1-1; 9 nucleotides match TRBD1. Trimming took 5 bases from V and 6 from J; bases not matched to a gene: 14. Germline lookup yields CDR1 SGHRS and CDR2 YFSETQ. This CDR3 has 16 amino acids. The CDR3 coding sequence is TGCGCCAGCAGTTTCTTACCGGGACAGGGAACAGCTGAAGCTTTCTTT. It is translated as CASSFLPGQGTAEAFF.

This chain uses TRBV28 with TRBJ2-3; weak D call: TRBD2 (6 bases). The CDR3 is made up of 16 amino acids. Deletions cut 1 base from V and 1 base from J, with 12 bases between. CDR1 and CDR2 (germline): MDHEN, SYDVKM. The CDR3 bases are TGTGCCAGCAGTTTATTGCGCGGGGCACGCACAGATACGCAGTATTTT. This sequence encodes CASSLLRGARTDTQYF.

This rearrangement joins TRBV19 to TRBJ1-6; weak D call: TRBD1 (6 bases). Germline CDR1 reads LNHDA; CDR2 reads SQIVND (reference sequence). This CDR3 region has 13 residues. V was trimmed by 4 bases and J by 13 bases, leaving 14 bases between them. The CDR3 region has the DNA TGTGCCAGTAGTACCCACCTCGGACAGCCCCTCCACTTT. This sequence encodes CASSTHLGQPLHF.

The rearrangement links TRBV6-1 to TRBJ1-4, with D unresolved. The CDR3 covers 13 residues. CDR1 is MNHNS and CDR2 is SASEGT in the germline V gene. This CDR3 is CAATLGVNEKLFF. CDR3 nucleotides: TGTGCTGCTACGTTAGGAGTTAATGAAAAACTGTTTTTT.

The rearrangement links TRBV28 to TRBJ2-7; tentatively, D is TRBD1 (5 bases). This CDR3 region has 15 residues. The V gene's germline CDR1 is MDHEN and CDR2 SYDVKM. Trimming cost V 3 bases and J 5 bases, with 17 bases left between them. The CDR3 reads CASSLLGQRVHEQYF. CDR3 bases: TGTGCCAGCAGTTTGCTTGGACAAAGGGTCCACGAGCAGTACTTC.

The chain joins TRBV30 to TRBJ2-7, with 8 bases fitting TRBD2. Per germline, CDR1 GTSNPN and CDR2 SVGIG (reference sequence). The trim removed 5 bases at V and 7 bases at J, leaving 10 bases unmatched. This CDR3 spans 13 amino acids. The CDR3 bases are TGTGCCTGGGGTCGGGGGGGTAGGTGGGAGCAGTACTTC. It is translated as CAWGRGGRWEQYF.

This chain joins TRBV10-1 and TRBJ1-2; 8 nucleotides align to TRBD1. The CDR3 runs to 24 residues. With V trimmed by 0 bases and J by 2 bases, 29 bases remained unmatched. CDR1 is WNHNN and CDR2 is SYGVQD in the germline V gene (reference sequence). The CDR3 DNA sequence: TGCGCCAGCAGTGAGTCGGGGAAGGAGGACAGGGCCTACCCTTACGCCCAGATGAACTATGGCTACACCTTC. It codes for CASSESGKEDRAYPYAQMNYGYTF.

The chain carries TRBV30 and TRBJ1-5, with 7 bases that match TRBD1. The junction had 9 bases not matched to a gene; V was cut back by 1 base and J by 0 bases. From germline, CDR1 is GTSNPN and CDR2 SVGIG (reference sequence). The CDR3 consists of 17 residues. CDR3 sequence: CAWSASRDSFSNQPQHF. CDR3 coding DNA: TGTGCCTGGAGTGCGTCTCGGGACAGCTTTAGCAATCAGCCCCAGCATTTT.

The chain recombines TRBV19 with TRBJ1-2, with D possibly TRBD1 on 6 matching bases. Germline-derived CDR1 and CDR2 are LNHDA and SQIVND (reference sequence). Trimming removed 6 bases from V and 8 bases from J, with 22 bases in between. There are 15 residues in the CDR3. CDR3 residues: CASSSPGQPMGGYTF. CDR3 bases: TGTGCCAGTAGCTCCCCAGGACAGCCCATGGGCGGCTACACCTTC.

This chain uses TRBV27 with TRBJ1-1; no clear D gene. The V end was cut by 8 bases, the J end by 0 bases, with 10 bases between. This CDR3 has 13 residues. Germline V lookup: CDR1 MNHEY, CDR2 SMNVEV (reference sequence). The CDR3, as DNA: TGTGCCAGCGGAGGGCGGTTGAACACTGAAGCTTTCTTT. Encoded protein: CASGGRLNTEAFF.

This clone was counted only a few times. DNA of the CDR3: TGTGCCAGCAGCTTGGTGGGACTTTCAACAGATACGCAGTATTTT. Translated, it gives CASSLVGLSTDTQYF. This chain uses TRBV5-6 with TRBJ2-3, with D possibly TRBD2 on 6 matching bases. V lost 0 bases and J 3 bases, leaving 11 bases between the germline ends. CDR3 length: 15 amino acids. Germline V gene sequence: CDR1 SGHDT, CDR2 YYEEEE.

This clone came up a few times. The chain joins TRBV4-1 to TRBJ1-2; 10 bases agree with TRBD1. This CDR3 comprises 15 residues. Losses at the gene ends were 2 bases for V and 7 bases for J; bases not matched to a gene: 7. Germline V lookup: CDR1 MGHRA, CDR2 YSYEKL. CDR3 protein: CASSQPGQGRGGYTF. The CDR3, as DNA: TGCGCCAGCAGCCAACCGGGACAGGGGCGGGGTGGCTACACCTTC.

The chain combines TRBV5-8 with TRBJ2-7, with D possibly matching TRBD2 (7 bases). The CDR3 consists of 17 residues. V lost 0 bases, J lost 0 bases, and 16 bases lay in between. The germline V gene has CDR1 SGHTS and CDR2 YDEGEE. CDR3 region: CASSLADAGASSYEQYF. CDR3 sequence (DNA): TGTGCCAGCAGCTTGGCCGACGCGGGGGCCAGCTCCTACGAGCAGTACTTC.

This clone was detected a few times. The sample has other DNA sequences that encode this CDR3 too. V gene TRBV6-4 combines with J gene TRBJ2-1, with 13 bases identical to TRBD2. J lost 4 bases, V lost 4 bases, and 1 base had no gene match. The CDR3 consists of 15 residues. CDR1 MRHNA and CDR2 SNTAGT come from the germline V gene. The CDR3 protein is CASSGTSGSYNEQFF. The CDR3 DNA sequence: TGTGCCAGCAGTGGGACTAGCGGGAGTTACAATGAGCAGTTCTTC.

This chain connects TRBV19 to TRBJ1-1; 7 nucleotides align to TRBD1. With V trimmed by 4 bases and J by 4 bases, 6 bases remained unmatched. The CDR3 has 14 amino acids. CDR1 and CDR2 from the germline V gene are LNHDA and SQIVND (reference sequence). For the CDR3, the DNA is TGTGCCAGTAGTAAACGGACAGGCAGCACTGAAGCTTTCTTT. Its translation is CASSKRTGSTEAFF.

The chain links TRBV7-2 to TRBJ2-7; 7 nucleotides match TRBD2. V lost 1 base and J lost 1; bases outside the gene matches: 4. Germline lookup yields CDR1 SGHTA and CDR2 FQGNSA. The CDR3 has 15 amino acids. CDR3: CASSLGPAGSYEQYF. The CDR3, as DNA: TGTGCCAGCAGCTTAGGCCCAGCGGGATCCTACGAGCAGTACTTC.

The rearrangement uses TRBV2 and TRBJ1-5; D is possibly TRBD1 (5 bases). The germline V gene has CDR1 SNHLY and CDR2 FYNNEI. The CDR3 consists of 14 residues. The V gene lost 2 bases and the J gene lost 5 bases, with 10 bases spanning the gap. Here the CDR3 reads CASSEQGGDQPQHF. CDR3 nucleotide sequence: TGTGCCAGCAGTGAACAGGGAGGAGATCAGCCCCAGCATTTT.

J is TRBJ1-2 and V is TRBV5-4, with D unresolved. The germline CDR1 and CDR2 sequences are SGHNT and YYREEE (reference sequence). This CDR3 contains 13 residues. Trimming removed 5 bases at V and 1 base at J, with 9 bases between. Here the CDR3 reads CASSPTINYGYTF. The CDR3 DNA is TGTGCCAGCAGTCCCACAATTAACTATGGCTACACCTTC.

This clone was seen only a few times. The rearrangement joins TRBV4-2 to TRBJ2-3; the D gene is possibly TRBD2 (5 bases). The CDR3 spans 15 residues. Per germline, CDR1 LGHNA and CDR2 YNFKEQ. Trimming took off 0 bases at V and 3 bases at J, with 10 bases between the two ends. CDR3 DNA sequence: TGTGCCAGCAGCCAAGAGGTGCGGGCTACAGATACGCAGTATTTT. Translation gives CASSQEVRATDTQYF.

This clone was detected a few times. The chain joins TRBV27 to TRBJ1-2; 8 bases are a match to TRBD1. J lost 11 bases, V lost 5 bases, and 7 bases had no gene match. The CDR3 runs 12 residues. The germline V gene has CDR1 MNHEY and CDR2 SMNVEV (reference sequence). CDR3 amino acids: CASSTGTGLYTF. CDR3 bases: TGTGCCAGCAGTACCGGGACAGGTCTTTACACCTTC.

This clone appeared a single time. The rearrangement joins TRBV4-1 to TRBJ1-5, with 7 positions matching TRBD1. After removal of 1 base from V and 2 bases from J, the junction contained 5 bases not matched to a gene. CDR3 length equals 16 residues. CDR1 is MGHRA and CDR2 is YSYEKL in the germline V gene. CDR3 nucleotide sequence: TGCGCCAGCAGCCAAGTCACAGGGGTAGGCAATCAGCCCCAGCATTTT. It encodes CASSQVTGVGNQPQHF.

This clone has just one count. The chain joins TRBV6-5 to TRBJ1-5, with 9 bases aligning to TRBD1. This CDR3 is 15 amino acids long. The V segment lost 6 bases and the J segment 4 bases; nucleotides outside the gene matches: 7. Germline V gene lookup returns CDR1 MNHEY and CDR2 SVGAGI. The chain's CDR3 is CASRSDRGINQPQHF. DNA for the CDR3: TGTGCCAGCAGGTCGGACAGGGGAATAAATCAGCCCCAGCATTTT.